The 25 T cell receptor beta chains reported below all come from one sample, sequenced in a study of blood T cell repertoires in COVID-19. Only in-frame clones appear in the TCRdb table, and some are missing; sequencing was by immunoSEQ multiplex PCR. The table has around 100,000 clones, more than 80% seen once. Material for sequencing was peripheral blood. The receptors shown here come from a woman aged 55-69 years with acute or convalescent COVID-19.

This chain joins TRBV5-4 and TRBJ1-2, with D perhaps matching TRBD1 (6 bases). The CDR3 has 12 amino acids. CDR1 is SGHNT, CDR2 YYREEE, per germline (reference sequence). Trimming left V 4 bases short and J 5 bases short, with 9 bases between. CDR3 coding DNA: TGTGCCAGCAGCCCGGACAGTTATGGCTACACCTTC. It yields the protein CASSPDSYGYTF.

The V call is TRBV27, the J call TRBJ2-3, with TRBD2 matching 8 bases. The CDR3 covers 16 residues. V shed 4 bases and J 3 bases; nucleotides not matched to a gene: 9. Germline values: CDR1 MNHEY, CDR2 SMNVEV (reference sequence). CDR3 loop: CASSSLGSGSTDTQYF. The CDR3 coding sequence is TGTGCCAGCAGTTCCCTCGGAAGCGGGAGTACAGATACGCAGTATTTT.

V gene TRBV29-1 combines with J gene TRBJ2-3; D unclear. Trimming removed 4 bases at V and 2 bases at J, with 10 bases between. This CDR3 spans 13 amino acids. Germline assignment: CDR1 SQVTM and CDR2 ANQGSEA. The CDR3 DNA is TGCAGCGTTGGTCTCCTTCTCACAGATACGCAGTATTTT. It specifies CSVGLLLTDTQYF.

The J gene is TRBJ2-7, the V gene TRBV7-9, with 10 bases identical to TRBD2. The length of the CDR3 is 15 residues. Germline CDR1 and CDR2: SEHNR and FQNEAQ (reference sequence). V was clipped by 3 bases and J by 7 bases; unmatched bases: 9. The CDR3 sequence is CASSLSLAGEREQYF. The CDR3 DNA follows: TGTGCCAGCAGCTTGTCTCTAGCGGGAGAAAGGGAGCAGTACTTC.

Only one count was recorded for this clone. The chain uses TRBV7-9 and TRBJ2-2; TRBD2 aligns across 9 bases. Germline V lookup: CDR1 SEHNR, CDR2 FQNEAQ (reference sequence). The V gene end was trimmed by 1 base and the J gene end by 5 bases; junction bases not matched to a gene: 5. The CDR3 contains 16 residues. CDR3: CASSLGREGLTGELFF. Here the CDR3 DNA reads TGTGCCAGCAGCTTAGGGCGGGAGGGCCTGACCGGGGAGCTGTTTTTT.

V gene TRBV25-1 combines with J gene TRBJ1-5, with D unclear. V lost 8 bases, J lost 4 bases, and 9 bases lay in between. In germline, CDR1 is MGHDK, CDR2 SYGVNS. The CDR3 is made up of 12 amino acids. The CDR3 sequence is CASSEGNQPQHF. DNA of the CDR3: TGTGCCAGCTCAGAGGGTAATCAGCCCCAGCATTTT.

This rearrangement joins TRBV5-1 to TRBJ2-1, with TRBD2 identical over 14 bases. Germline V gene data show CDR1 as SGHRS and CDR2 as YFSETQ. Trimming took 2 bases from V and 6 from J; bases not matched to a gene: 4. The CDR3 spans 16 residues. CDR3 residues: CASSLIGTSGSNEQFF. The CDR3 bases are TGCGCCAGCAGCTTAATTGGGACTAGCGGGAGCAATGAGCAGTTCTTC.

V and J are TRBV5-5 and TRBJ1-2; possible D gene TRBD1, 5 bases. The germline gives CDR1 SGHKS, CDR2 YYEKEE (reference sequence). This CDR3 region has 13 residues. V shed 4 bases and J shed 2 bases, with 9 bases lying between them. The CDR3 region is CASSLEGNYGYTF. The CDR3 DNA follows: TGTGCCAGCAGCCTGGAGGGGAACTATGGCTACACCTTC.

The chain employs TRBV6-5 and TRBJ2-3, with D hard to call. Germline V gives CDR1 MNHEY, CDR2 SVGAGI. The V gene lost 6 bases and the J gene lost 0 bases, with 13 bases spanning the gap. The CDR3 covers 15 residues. Written as DNA, the CDR3 is TGTGCCAGCAGATCACAGCCACCCAGCACAGATACGCAGTATTTT. Protein: CASRSQPPSTDTQYF.

The V gene is TRBV27, the J gene TRBJ2-1; 7 bases align to TRBD1. The CDR3 sequence is 17 residues long. Germline assignment: CDR1 MNHEY and CDR2 SMNVEV (reference sequence). V was clipped by 1 base and J by 0 bases; unmatched bases: 6. Here the CDR3 DNA reads TGTGCCAGCAGTTTATTCACAGGGGCGAGCTCCTACAATGAGCAGTTCTTC. Translation gives CASSLFTGASSYNEQFF.

The chain has TRBV18 and TRBJ2-1; 7 bases match TRBD1. The CDR3 runs 15 residues. J lost 12 bases, V lost 3 bases, and 14 bases had no gene match. Looked up from germline, CDR1 is KGHSH and CDR2 is LQKENI. CDR3 sequence: CASSPELQGSGGQFF. The CDR3 bases are TGTGCCAGCTCACCGGAATTACAGGGGTCAGGGGGGCAGTTCTTC.

The V gene is TRBV7-9, the J gene TRBJ2-1; 9 nucleotides agree with TRBD2. Germline V gene sequence: CDR1 SEHNR, CDR2 FQNEAQ (reference sequence). V lost 2 bases to trimming and J lost 9 bases; unmatched junction nucleotides: 8. The CDR3 covers 15 residues. CDR3 loop: CASSLLAGVRTEQFF. For the CDR3, the DNA is TGTGCCAGCAGCTTATTAGCGGGGGTCCGTACTGAGCAGTTCTTC.

V and J are TRBV25-1 and TRBJ1-2, with D maybe TRBD1 (6 bases). Germline V gene data show CDR1 as MGHDK and CDR2 as SYGVNS. The CDR3 spans 15 residues. Trimming left V 6 bases short and J 4 bases short, with 18 bases between. The CDR3 coding sequence is TGTGCCAGCAGAGGGGGAGCGGACGCCTTCTATGGCTACACCTTC. Amino acid sequence: CASRGGADAFYGYTF.

DNA for the CDR3: TGTGCCAGCTCACCAGAGAGCGGGAGCTTCAGTGAGCAGTTCTTC. This sequence encodes CASSPESGSFSEQFF. The genes are TRBV18 and TRBJ2-1; TRBD2 agrees at 8 bases. From germline, CDR1 is KGHSH and CDR2 LQKENI. CDR3 length equals 15 residues. V dropped 2 bases and J dropped 9; count of bases not matched to a gene: 9.

The rearrangement joins TRBV28 to TRBJ1-4; a weak D match, TRBD1 (5 bases). CDR3 size: 16 residues. Germline loops: CDR1 MDHEN, CDR2 SYDVKM. The V gene lost 3 bases and the J gene lost 0 bases, with 11 bases spanning the gap. The DNA of the CDR3 is TGTGCCAGCAGTTTGATAGGGGTTACAACTAATGAAAAACTGTTTTTT. Encoded protein: CASSLIGVTTNEKLFF.

This chain links TRBV7-3 with TRBJ2-1; 9 nucleotides match TRBD2. The CDR3 totals 15 residues. V was pared by 5 bases and J by 4 bases, with 6 bases of the junction left unmatched. Germline values: CDR1 SGHTA, CDR2 FQGTGA. The CDR3 DNA follows: TGTGCCAGCAGCCTTAGCGGGAGCGGGTACAATGAGCAGTTCTTC. Amino acids: CASSLSGSGYNEQFF.

V usage is TRBV5-1 and J usage is TRBJ1-2; no definite D call. This CDR3 region has 12 residues. CDR1 and CDR2 (germline): SGHRS, YFSETQ. Trimming shortened V by 3 bases and J by 8 bases, and 11 bases separated the two germline ends. The CDR3 nucleotides read TGCGCCAGCAGCTCGATCACGGGGGGCTACACCTTC. Amino acids: CASSSITGGYTF.

V is TRBV18 and J is TRBJ1-3; the D gene is possibly TRBD1 (6 bases). This CDR3 is 14 amino acids long. V lost 3 bases to trimming and J lost 3 bases, with 9 bases between them. From germline, CDR1 is KGHSH and CDR2 LQKENI. CDR3 sequence (DNA): TGTGCCAGCTCACCCAGGGGTTATGGAAACACCATATATTTT. Amino acids: CASSPRGYGNTIYF.

The V gene is TRBV4-2, the J gene TRBJ2-1; possible D gene TRBD2, 6 bases. Trimming cost V 1 base and J 5 bases, with 15 bases left between them. The length of the CDR3 is 16 residues. Germline CDR1 and CDR2: LGHNA and YNFKEQ. In DNA form, the CDR3 reads TGTGCCAGCAGCCAAGGGGACGGCGGGAACCACAATGAGCAGTTCTTC. Its protein product is CASSQGDGGNHNEQFF.

CDR3 bases: TGTGCCAGCACCTCTGACCTAAGAGGGTTAAGTGAAAAACTGTTTTTT. Translation: CASTSDLRGLSEKLFF. The chain employs TRBV6-4 and TRBJ1-4; D remains ambiguous. V shed 7 bases and J shed 7 bases, with 22 bases lying between them. Per the germline V gene, CDR1 is MRHNA and CDR2 is SNTAGT. There are 16 residues in the CDR3.

This chain connects TRBV6-5 to TRBJ1-5; the D gene is possibly TRBD1 (5 bases). CDR1 and CDR2 from the germline V gene are MNHEY and SVGAGI. This CDR3 contains 16 residues. Trimming pared 0 bases from V and 9 bases from J, leaving 18 bases between. Written as DNA, the CDR3 is TGTGCCAGCAGTTACTCTCCCCCGACAGTCACCACGCCCCAGCATTTT. Its protein product is CASSYSPPTVTTPQHF.

The gene calls are TRBV3-1 (or the pseudogene TRBV3-2) and TRBJ1-4; possible D gene TRBD1, 6 bases. Trimming cost V 4 bases and J 8 bases, with 14 bases left between them. Germline V lookup: CDR1 LGHDT, CDR2 YNNKEL (reference sequence). This CDR3 spans 14 amino acids. The CDR3 loop reads CASSLQGTREKLFF. The CDR3, as DNA: TGTGCCAGCAGCCTGCAGGGGACGCGGGAAAAACTGTTTTTT.

The chain combines TRBV11-3 with TRBJ2-2, with 12 bases fitting TRBD2. V shed 5 bases and J 3 bases; nucleotides not matched to a gene: 7. CDR3 length: 17 residues. CDR1 SGHNT and CDR2 YENEEA come from the germline V gene. As DNA, the CDR3 is TGTGCCAGCAGCCCCCTAGCGGGAGGGCCGCACACCGGGGAGCTGTTTTTT. Protein product: CASSPLAGGPHTGELFF.

The rearrangement joins TRBV5-4 to TRBJ2-1; TRBD2 might be the D (5 bases). V was clipped by 7 bases and J by 5 bases, with 25 bases between them. The CDR3 loop spans 17 amino acids. Looked up from germline, CDR1 is SGHNT and CDR2 is YYREEE (reference sequence). The CDR3 region has the DNA TGTGCCAGCCGTGGGCGGGCCGAGTCCCCGGGCCACAATGAGCAGTTCTTC. This sequence encodes CASRGRAESPGHNEQFF.

This chain links TRBV24-1 with TRBJ1-1, with 7 bases matching TRBD1. Germline V gene sequence: CDR1 KGHDR, CDR2 SFDVKD. V lost 3 bases and J lost 1; bases outside the gene matches: 4. The length of the CDR3 is 15 residues. The CDR3 DNA is TGTGCCACCAGTGATGCCGGGACAGCGAACACTGAAGCTTTCTTT. It encodes CATSDAGTANTEAFF.